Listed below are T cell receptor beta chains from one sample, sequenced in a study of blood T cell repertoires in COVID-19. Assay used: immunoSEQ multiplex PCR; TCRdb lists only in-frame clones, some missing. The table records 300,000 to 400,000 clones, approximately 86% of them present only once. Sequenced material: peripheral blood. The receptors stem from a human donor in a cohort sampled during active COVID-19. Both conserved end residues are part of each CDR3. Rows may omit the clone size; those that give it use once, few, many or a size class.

CDR3aa: CASSTGGKAKNIQYF
v_gene: TRBV28
abundance: NA
j_gene: TRBJ2-4

CDR3aa: CASSHIRQGGTEAFF
v_gene: TRBV6-5
abundance: few
j_gene: TRBJ1-1

CDR3aa: CASSLASGTGAYEQYF
v_gene: TRBV5-1
abundance: NA
j_gene: TRBJ2-7

CDR3aa: CASSLGAGGHQETQYF
v_gene: TRBV5-1
abundance: once
j_gene: TRBJ2-5

CDR3aa: CASSSGSNRGIKYEQYF
v_gene: TRBV5-1
abundance: once
j_gene: TRBJ2-7

CDR3aa: CASTTRSTGEGVDTEAFF
v_gene: TRBV10-2
abundance: NA
j_gene: TRBJ1-1

CDR3aa: CASSFANQETQYF
v_gene: TRBV5-1
abundance: NA
j_gene: TRBJ2-5

CDR3aa: CASSSTMDRAGEQYF
v_gene: TRBV7-9
abundance: NA
j_gene: TRBJ2-7

CDR3aa: CASSVVQYNQPQHF
v_gene: TRBV2
abundance: few
j_gene: TRBJ1-5

CDR3aa: CAIRGTGFGEQYF
v_gene: TRBV10-3
abundance: NA
j_gene: TRBJ2-7

CDR3aa: CASSGHTSGANVLTF
v_gene: TRBV2
abundance: NA
j_gene: TRBJ2-6

CDR3aa: CASSPIGAGTSLYNEQFF
v_gene: TRBV19
abundance: once
j_gene: TRBJ2-1

CDR3aa: CASSTSGRGEQFF
v_gene: TRBV19
abundance: NA
j_gene: TRBJ2-1

CDR3aa: CASSEHWDRGETQYF
v_gene: TRBV6-1
abundance: NA
j_gene: TRBJ2-5

CDR3aa: CASSQDTSLSTSGNTIYF
v_gene: TRBV14
abundance: NA
j_gene: TRBJ1-3

CDR3aa: CASSLPPLTGGYEQYF
v_gene: TRBV27
abundance: NA
j_gene: TRBJ2-7

CDR3aa: CASSFRGRGNYGYTF
v_gene: TRBV28
abundance: NA
j_gene: TRBJ1-2

CDR3aa: CASRQGFSGELFF
v_gene: TRBV6-5
abundance: NA
j_gene: TRBJ2-2

CDR3aa: CASSQIPFVYEQYF
v_gene: TRBV3-1/TRBV3-2
abundance: NA
j_gene: TRBJ2-7

CDR3aa: CASSTQQGTGYTF
v_gene: TRBV19
abundance: NA
j_gene: TRBJ1-2

CDR3aa: CASSPARDRAYEQYF
v_gene: TRBV3-1/TRBV3-2
abundance: NA
j_gene: TRBJ2-7

CDR3aa: CASSSVGGPQHF
v_gene: TRBV28
abundance: NA
j_gene: TRBJ1-5

CDR3aa: CASRPLAGKEPDTQYF
v_gene: TRBV28
abundance: NA
j_gene: TRBJ2-3